What follows is one T cell receptor beta chain and its context. No antigen is known for it. The sample belongs to a study of T cells expressing NK-cell markers. The overall study: HCMV seropositivity marked most of the eight sequenced donors; one was seronegative. Points from the study as a whole: In a few donors, dominant clonotypes made up roughly 28.3-65% of CD3+CD56-NKG2C+ cells.

Germline CDR1 is SQVTM and CDR2 is ANQGSEA. The CDR3 loop spans 11 amino acids. TCRdb reprocessed the 5' RACE reads and reports one entry per CDR3 protein, with no DNA. This table holds 300,000 to 500,000 distinct CDR3 sequences. The TCR originated in a woman between 50 and 59 years old in good health. The chain is built from TRBV29-1 and TRBJ1-4. The sample comprised blood T cells: a sorted CD56 or NKG2C T cell subset, CD4+ or CD8+ T cells, or bulk PBMC T cells (not recorded which). CDR3: CSVRRYEKLFF.